This TCR beta chain was found in a study of cytomegalovirus exposure and HLA in healthy donors. Across the whole study: Some 85 million unique TCRs, all from HLA-typed donors, were included in an early release of the data.

On this clone: The antigen is not known.

Study-level findings and limits: There were some public TCRs occurring in many donors, but most TCR sequences were rare.

Donors were nominally healthy when sampled, though unrecorded immune exposures were likely. PCR involved 60 Vbeta and 13 Jbeta primers. The table came from immunoSEQ multiplex PCR; TCRdb's copy has only in-frame clones and leaves some out. The sample carries 160,000 or so clones, 72% recorded once. The clonotype was recovered from a human donor in good health. The sample was PBMCs.

The CDR3 nucleotides read TGTGCCAGCATTCAACTAGCGGGGACCGCCCAAGAGACCCAGTACTTC. This sequence encodes CASIQLAGTAQETQYF. The chain links TRBV27 to TRBJ2-5, with TRBD2 matching over 10 bases. The CDR3 consists of 16 residues. V was clipped by 7 bases and J by 1 base; unmatched bases: 9. Germline V gives CDR1 MNHEY, CDR2 SMNVEV (reference sequence).